This T cell receptor (beta chain) appears in the sequencing data of a study of T cell responses to AZD1222 COVID-19 vaccine. About the research overall: Pooling covered second doses at about 4 or about 12 weeks.

As concerns this clone: Its antigen is still unknown.

Germline assignment: CDR1 MDHEN and CDR2 SYDVKM. Trimming stripped 1 base from V and 5 bases from J, with 18 bases between. CDR3 length equals 16 residues. The assay was immunoSEQ multiplex PCR, and TCRdb's table has in-frame clones only and misses some. The sample contains about 120,000 clones, roughly 93% of which appear only once. General study points: Donors in the cohort were predominantly white British and more often female, and clonal diversity was possibly underestimated. Reports indicate that nearly half of spike-specific TCRs are directed at unmutated variant regions.

This clonotype was sampled from an adult in good health. Source: peripheral blood, taken on day 0 of AZD1222 vaccination. The chain combines TRBV28 with TRBJ2-7; D is unresolved. The DNA of the CDR3 is TGTGCCAGCAGTTTATCCCCGCGAATAGTTTACGACGAGCAGTACTTC. Amino acids: CASSLSPRIVYDEQYF.